This TCR beta chain was recorded in a study of shared clonotypes between healthy human individuals. On this clone itself: What it recognizes is unknown.

The quantity of DNA used in unsorted PBMC replicate PCRs was approximately 300 ng, corresponding to tens of thousands of T cell genomes. Only in-frame clones appear in the TCRdb table, and some are missing; sequencing was by immunoSEQ multiplex PCR. The sample records some 470,000 clones, approximately 80% being singletons. Germline CDR1 and CDR2: MNHEY and SMNVEV (reference sequence). The CDR3 extends over 17 amino acids. V lost 3 bases and J lost 4, with 19 bases in between. Study-wide results and caveats: Expectations were that clonotype sharing among donors would be affected by sequencing depth. Represented genetic and exposure-history diversity was restricted by having few donors.

The sample was PBMCs. This receptor was identified in a woman aged 40 to 55 in good health. Some clones in this sample may be carry-over from other donors' samples. The gene calls are TRBV27 and TRBJ1-3; possibly TRBD1 for D (6 bases). The CDR3 nucleotides are TGTGCCAGCAGTTTGAGGGGGGCCGGGACACTCGGAAACACCATATATTTT. Translation gives CASSLRGAGTLGNTIYF.